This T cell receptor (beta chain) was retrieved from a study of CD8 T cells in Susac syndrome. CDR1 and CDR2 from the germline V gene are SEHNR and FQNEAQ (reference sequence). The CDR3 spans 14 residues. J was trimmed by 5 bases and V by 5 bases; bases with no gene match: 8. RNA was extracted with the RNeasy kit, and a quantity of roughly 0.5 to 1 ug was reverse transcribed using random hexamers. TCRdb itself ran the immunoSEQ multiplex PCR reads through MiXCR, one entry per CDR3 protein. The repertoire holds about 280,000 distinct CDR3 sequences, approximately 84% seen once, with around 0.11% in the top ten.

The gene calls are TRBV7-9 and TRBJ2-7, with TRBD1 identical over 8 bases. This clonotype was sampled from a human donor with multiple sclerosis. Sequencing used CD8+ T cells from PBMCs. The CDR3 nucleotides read TGTGCCAGCAGCGATAGGGACAGGTATCACGAGCAGTACTTC. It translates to CASSDRDRYHEQYF.